This entry features one T cell receptor beta chain sequence. The target antigen is unknown. Use of 60 Vbeta and 13 Jbeta primers characterized the PCR. The protocol was immunoSEQ multiplex PCR, while the TCRdb copy is restricted to in-frame clones and leaves out a portion. The top ten hold about 1% of the sample, which has 95,000 to 150,000 clones, roughly three quarters seen once. This sample is part of a study of cytomegalovirus exposure and HLA in healthy donors. The study's findings and limits: Segments of the TCR beta V type were, in most cases, productive about 87% or about 30% of the time in an earlier analysis. The authors later found HLA-associated TCR beta chains more clonally expanded than equally common others.

This CDR3 comprises 15 residues. CDR1 MGHRA and CDR2 YSYEKL come from the germline V gene. The V gene lost 4 bases and the J gene lost 2 bases, with 14 bases spanning the gap. This receptor was obtained from a woman under 40 in good health and CMV-seronegative. V usage is TRBV4-1 and J usage is TRBJ1-2; D is unclear. The specimen sequenced was PBMCs. For the CDR3, the DNA is TGCGCCAGCAGCCCTTACGAACGGGGAAACTATGGCTACACCTTC. It is translated as CASSPYERGNYGYTF.